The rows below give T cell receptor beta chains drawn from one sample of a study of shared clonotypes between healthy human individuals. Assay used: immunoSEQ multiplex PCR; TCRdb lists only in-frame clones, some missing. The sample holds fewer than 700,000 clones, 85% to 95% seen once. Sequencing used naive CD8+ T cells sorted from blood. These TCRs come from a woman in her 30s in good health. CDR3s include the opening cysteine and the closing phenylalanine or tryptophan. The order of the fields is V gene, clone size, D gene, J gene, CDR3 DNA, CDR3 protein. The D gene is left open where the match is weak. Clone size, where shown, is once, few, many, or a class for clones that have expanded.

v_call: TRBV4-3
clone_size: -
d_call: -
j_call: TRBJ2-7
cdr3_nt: TGCGCCAGCAGCCCTGGTGGCGGAGTCTCCTACGAGCAGTACTTC
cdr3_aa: CASSPGGGVSYEQYF

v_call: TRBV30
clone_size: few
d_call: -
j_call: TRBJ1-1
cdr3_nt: TGTGCCTGGACCTGGGGGACTGAAGCTTTCTTT
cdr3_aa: CAWTWGTEAFF

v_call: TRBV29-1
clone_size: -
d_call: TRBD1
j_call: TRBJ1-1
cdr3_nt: TGCAGCGTTGAAGTTGAACAGGGGAGGAAAGCTTTCTTT
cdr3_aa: CSVEVEQGRKAFF

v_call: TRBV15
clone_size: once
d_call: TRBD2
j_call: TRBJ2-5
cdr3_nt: TGTGCCACCAGCCCCCGGACTAGCGGGAGTGAGCAGTACTTC
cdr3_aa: CATSPRTSGSEQYF

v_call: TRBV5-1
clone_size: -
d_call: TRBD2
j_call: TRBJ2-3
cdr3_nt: TGCGCCAGCAGCCCGGGACTAGCGGGAGGTCCCATTAAAGAGGCAAATACGCAGTATTTT
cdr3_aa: CASSPGLAGGPIKEANTQYF

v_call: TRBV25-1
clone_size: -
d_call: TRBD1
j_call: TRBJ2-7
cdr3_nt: TGTGCCAGCAGTGTAGGACAGGGGGTTACCTACGAGCAGTACTTC
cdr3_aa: CASSVGQGVTYEQYF

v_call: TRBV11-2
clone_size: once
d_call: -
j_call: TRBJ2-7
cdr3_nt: TGTGCCAGCAGCTTTAGCGTCCCCTCCTACGAGCAGTACTTC
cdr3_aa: CASSFSVPSYEQYF

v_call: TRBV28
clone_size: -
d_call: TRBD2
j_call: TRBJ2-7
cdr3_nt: TGTGCCAGCAGCAACGGACTAGCGGGCCACTACGAGCAGTACTTC
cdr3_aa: CASSNGLAGHYEQYF

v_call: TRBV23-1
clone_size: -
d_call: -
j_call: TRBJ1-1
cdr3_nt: TGCGCCAGCAGTCAATCGGCCCTCATATACACTGAAGCTTTCTTT
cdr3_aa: CASSQSALIYTEAFF

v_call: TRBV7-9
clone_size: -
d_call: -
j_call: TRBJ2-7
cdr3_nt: TGTGCCAGCAGCGCAAACTCCTACGAGCAGTACTTC
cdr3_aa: CASSANSYEQYF

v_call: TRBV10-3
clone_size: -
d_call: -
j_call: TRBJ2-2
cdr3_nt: TGTGCCATCAGTCGTATATGGAGGTTAGGACGGACGAAGAACACCGGGGAGCTGTTTTTT
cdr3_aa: CAISRIWRLGRTKNTGELFF

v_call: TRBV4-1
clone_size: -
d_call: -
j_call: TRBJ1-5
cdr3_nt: TGCGCCAGCAGCCAAGGCCCCCAGAGCAATCAGCCCCAGCATTTT
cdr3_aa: CASSQGPQSNQPQHF

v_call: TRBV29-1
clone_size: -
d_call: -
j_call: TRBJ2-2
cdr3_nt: TGCAGCGTCGTAGCGGCAGACACCGGGGAGCTGTTTTTT
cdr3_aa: CSVVAADTGELFF

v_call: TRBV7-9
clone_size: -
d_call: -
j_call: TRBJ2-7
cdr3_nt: TGTGCCAGCAGACCAGGATGGGACGAGCAGTACTTC
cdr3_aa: CASRPGWDEQYF

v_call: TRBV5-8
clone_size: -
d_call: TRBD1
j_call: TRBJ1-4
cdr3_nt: TGTGCCAGCAGTCCGCCTAAGGACAGGGAAAAGGAAAAACTGTTTTTT
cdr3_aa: CASSPPKDREKEKLFF

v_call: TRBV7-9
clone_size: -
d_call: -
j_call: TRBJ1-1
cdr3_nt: TGTGCCAGCAGCTTAGGAGTGCCTGAAGCTTTCTTT
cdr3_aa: CASSLGVPEAFF

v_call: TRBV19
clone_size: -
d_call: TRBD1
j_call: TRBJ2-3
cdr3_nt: TGTGCCAGTAGCGGACAGGGCGGTCGATGGCGGGACGCAGATACGCAGTATTTT
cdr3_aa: CASSGQGGRWRDADTQYF

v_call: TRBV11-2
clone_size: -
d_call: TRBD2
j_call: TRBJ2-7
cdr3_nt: TGTGCCAGCAGCCCGGGACTAGCGGGCTCCTACGAGCAGTACTTC
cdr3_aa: CASSPGLAGSYEQYF

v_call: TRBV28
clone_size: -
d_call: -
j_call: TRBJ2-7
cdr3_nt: TGTGCCAGCAGTTCGGGAGCCGGGAGATCCCGCGAGCAGTACTTC
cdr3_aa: CASSSGAGRSREQYF

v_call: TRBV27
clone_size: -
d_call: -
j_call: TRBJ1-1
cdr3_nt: TGTGCCAGCAGTTTCTCCGGTAACAAGAACACTGAAGCTTTCTTT
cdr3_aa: CASSFSGNKNTEAFF

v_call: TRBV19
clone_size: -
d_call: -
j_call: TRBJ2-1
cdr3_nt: TGTGCCAGTAGTATAGTGCTGAACAATGAGCAGTTCTTC
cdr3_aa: CASSIVLNNEQFF

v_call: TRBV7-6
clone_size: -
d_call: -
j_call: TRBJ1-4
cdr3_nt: TGTGCCAGCAGCTTAGGAACGCGGGTAATAGGAACTAATGAAAAACTGTTTTTT
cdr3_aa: CASSLGTRVIGTNEKLFF

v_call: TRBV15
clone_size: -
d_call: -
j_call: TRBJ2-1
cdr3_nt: TGTGCCACCAGCCTTGGAAGCGGCAATGAGCAGTTCTTC
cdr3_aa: CATSLGSGNEQFF

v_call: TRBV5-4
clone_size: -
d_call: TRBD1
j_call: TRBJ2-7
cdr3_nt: TGTGCCAGCAGCTTTAGGGACAGGGGGGGCAACGAGCAGTACTTC
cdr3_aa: CASSFRDRGGNEQYF

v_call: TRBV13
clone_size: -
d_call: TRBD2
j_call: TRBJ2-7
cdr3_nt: TGTGCCAGCAGCTCTTCTAGCGGGAGGGGCGAGCAGTACTTC
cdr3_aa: CASSSSSGRGEQYF

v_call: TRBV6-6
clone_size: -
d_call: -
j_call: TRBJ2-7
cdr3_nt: TGTGCCAGCAGTTACTTAGAACTAGCACCGGACGAGCAGTACTTC
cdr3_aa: CASSYLELAPDEQYF

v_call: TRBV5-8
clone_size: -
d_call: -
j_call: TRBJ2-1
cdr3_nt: TGTGCCTTAGACCGGGACACAGCCTACAATGAGCAGTTCTTC
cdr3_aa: CALDRDTAYNEQFF

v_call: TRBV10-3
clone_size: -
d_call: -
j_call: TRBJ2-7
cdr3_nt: TGTGCCATCAGTACGGGGGGCGACGGGGTGTACGAGCAGTACTTC
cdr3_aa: CAISTGGDGVYEQYF

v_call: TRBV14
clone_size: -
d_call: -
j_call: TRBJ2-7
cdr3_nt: TGTGCCAGCAGCTCGACACGTGGACGGGAAGGCCCCTTGAGAGAGCAGTACTTC
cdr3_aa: CASSSTRGREGPLREQYF

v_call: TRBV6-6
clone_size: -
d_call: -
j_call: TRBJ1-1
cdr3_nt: TGTGCCAGCGGCTCGGGGGGGAACACTGAAGCTTTCTTT
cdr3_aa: CASGSGGNTEAFF

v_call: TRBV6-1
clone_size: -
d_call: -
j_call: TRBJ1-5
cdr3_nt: TGTGCCAGCAGTGAACCAGGTATCGGCAATCAGCCCCAGCATTTT
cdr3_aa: CASSEPGIGNQPQHF

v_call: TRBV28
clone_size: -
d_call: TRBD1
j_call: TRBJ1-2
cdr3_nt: TGTGCCAGCAGTCATGACAGGGCCGTGAATGGCTACACCTTC
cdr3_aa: CASSHDRAVNGYTF

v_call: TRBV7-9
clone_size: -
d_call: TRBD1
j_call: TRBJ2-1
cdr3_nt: TGTGCCAGCAGCTTTAAACAGGGGGCCTACAATGAGCAGTTCTTC
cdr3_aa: CASSFKQGAYNEQFF

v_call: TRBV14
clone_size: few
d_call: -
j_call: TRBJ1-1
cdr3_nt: TGTGCCAGCAGCCAGCACAGGAACATGAACACTGAAGCTTTCTTT
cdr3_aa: CASSQHRNMNTEAFF

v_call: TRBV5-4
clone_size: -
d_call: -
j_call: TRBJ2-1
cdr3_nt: TGTGCCAGCAGCGGTGTGGGAGCGAATGAGCAGTTCTTC
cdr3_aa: CASSGVGANEQFF

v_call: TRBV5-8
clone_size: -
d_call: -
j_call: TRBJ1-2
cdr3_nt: TGTGCCAGCAGCTTGGGTACAGCCTATGGCTACACCTTC
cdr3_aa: CASSLGTAYGYTF

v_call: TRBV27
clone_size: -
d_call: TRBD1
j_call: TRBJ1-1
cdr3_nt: TGTGCCAGCAGCCACCCAGGGGGTACAACTGAAGCTTTCTTT
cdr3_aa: CASSHPGGTTEAFF

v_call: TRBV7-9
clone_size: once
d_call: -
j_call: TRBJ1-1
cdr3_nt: TGTGCCAGCAGCTTAGCGTACGGGGTAATGAACACTGAAGCTTTCTTT
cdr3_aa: CASSLAYGVMNTEAFF

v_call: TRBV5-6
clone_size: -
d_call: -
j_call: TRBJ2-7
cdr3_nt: TGTGCCAGCAGCTTAGGAGGGGGGAGTGCCTACGAGCAGTACTTC
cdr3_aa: CASSLGGGSAYEQYF

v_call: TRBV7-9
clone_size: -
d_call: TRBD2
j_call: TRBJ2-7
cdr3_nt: TGTGCCAGCAGCTTAGGTGGGACTAGCGACTACGAGCAGTACTTC
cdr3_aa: CASSLGGTSDYEQYF

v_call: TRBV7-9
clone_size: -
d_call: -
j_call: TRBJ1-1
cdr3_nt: TGTGCCAGCAGCTTGGGTCTTAATGAAGCTTTCTTT
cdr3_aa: CASSLGLNEAFF

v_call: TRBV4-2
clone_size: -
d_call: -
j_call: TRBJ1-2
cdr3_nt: TGTGCCAGCAGCCAAGAGACCAGGGATCACTATGGCTACACCTTC
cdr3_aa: CASSQETRDHYGYTF

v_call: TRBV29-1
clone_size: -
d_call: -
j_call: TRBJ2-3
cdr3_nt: TGCAGCGTTGAGGGGGACACCTACACAGATACGCAGTATTTT
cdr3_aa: CSVEGDTYTDTQYF

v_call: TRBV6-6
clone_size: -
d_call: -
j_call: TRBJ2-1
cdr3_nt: TGTGCCAGCAGCCCGAGCGGTGAGCAGTTCTTC
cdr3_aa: CASSPSGEQFF

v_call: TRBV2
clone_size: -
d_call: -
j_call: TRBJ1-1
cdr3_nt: TGTGCCAGCAGTGGATTAGGGACTGAAGCTTTCTTT
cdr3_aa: CASSGLGTEAFF

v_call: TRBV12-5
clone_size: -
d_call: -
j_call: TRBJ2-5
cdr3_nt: TGTGCTAGTGGTTTGATGGCTTCGTTGGATCAAGAGACCCAGTACTTC
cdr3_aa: CASGLMASLDQETQYF